The clone carrying this T cell receptor (beta chain) came up a few times. Its antigen is as yet unknown. The CDR3 has 16 amino acids. Germline-derived CDR1 and CDR2 are SGHKS and YYEKEE (reference sequence). V was pared by 4 bases and J by 0 bases, with 10 bases of the junction left unmatched. This sample is drawn from a study of radiotherapy plus CTLA-4 blockade in lung cancer. The overall study: Objective responses were recorded in roughly 20% of patients, with disease control recorded in 25% to 35%. Study-wide points: The best prediction of response reportedly came from early blood T cell clone dynamics, with interferon-beta. In blood, tumor-derived TCR clones expanded after radiotherapy plus ipilimumab.

Assay used: immunoSEQ multiplex PCR; TCRdb lists only in-frame clones, some missing. The data hold approximately 47,000 clones, with 50% to 70% observed a single time. Focal radiation plus CTLA-4 blockade with ipilimumab was administered to patients who had chemo-refractory metastatic non-small-cell lung cancer. The starting material was peripheral blood, obtained from a patient treated with radiotherapy plus ipilimumab. The clonotype was recovered from a human donor with non-small cell lung cancer who had a partial response to radiotherapy plus ipilimumab. The chain is built from TRBV5-5 and TRBJ2-7; 7 bases line up with TRBD1. CDR3 sequence: CASSPAGGQSSYEQYF. The CDR3 DNA reads as TGTGCCAGCAGCCCGGCAGGGGGTCAGAGCTCCTACGAGCAGTACTTC.